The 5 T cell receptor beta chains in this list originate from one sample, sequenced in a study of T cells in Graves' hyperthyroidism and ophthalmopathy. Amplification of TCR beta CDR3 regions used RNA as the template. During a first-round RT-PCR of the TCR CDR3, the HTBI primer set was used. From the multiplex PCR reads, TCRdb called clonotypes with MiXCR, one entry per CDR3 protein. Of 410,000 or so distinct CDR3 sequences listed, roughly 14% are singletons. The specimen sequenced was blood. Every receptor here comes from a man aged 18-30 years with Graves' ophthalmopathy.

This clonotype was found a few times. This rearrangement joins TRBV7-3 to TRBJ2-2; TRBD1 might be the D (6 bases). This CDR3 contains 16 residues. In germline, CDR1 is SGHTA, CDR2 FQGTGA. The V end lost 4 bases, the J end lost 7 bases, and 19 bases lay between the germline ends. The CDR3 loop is CASSSGSTGGGGELFF. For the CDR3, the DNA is TGTGCCAGCAGCTCGGGTTCGACAGGCGGCGGCGGGGAGCTGTTTTTT.

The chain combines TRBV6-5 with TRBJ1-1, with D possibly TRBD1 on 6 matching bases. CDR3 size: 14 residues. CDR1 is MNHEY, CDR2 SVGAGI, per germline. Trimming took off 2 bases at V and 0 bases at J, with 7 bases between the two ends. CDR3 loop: CASSYTGLNTEAFF. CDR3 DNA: TGTGCCAGCAGTTACACAGGGCTGAACACTGAAGCTTTCTTT.

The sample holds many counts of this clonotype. CDR3 sequence: CASSPGTVETQYF. The CDR3 DNA is TGTGCCAGCTCACCGGGGACCGTTGAGACCCAGTACTTC. The rearrangement joins TRBV18 to TRBJ2-5; possibly TRBD1 or TRBD2 for D (5 bases each). V lost 3 bases and J lost 5, with 10 bases in between. Germline V gene data show CDR1 as KGHSH and CDR2 as LQKENI. This CDR3 is 13 amino acids long. Variable domain in full (rest from reference TRBV18 and TRBJ2-5): NAGVMQNPRHLVRRRGQEARLRCSPMKGHSHVYWYRQLPEEGLKFMVYLQKENIIDESGMPKERFSAEFPKEGPSILRIQQVVRGDSAAYFCASSPGTVETQYFGPGTRLLVL.

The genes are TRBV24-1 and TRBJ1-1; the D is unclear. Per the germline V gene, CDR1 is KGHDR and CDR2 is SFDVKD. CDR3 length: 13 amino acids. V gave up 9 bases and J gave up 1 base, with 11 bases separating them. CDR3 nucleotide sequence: TGTGCCACCCGACACAAGTGGAACACTGAAGCTTTCTTT. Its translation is CATRHKWNTEAFF.

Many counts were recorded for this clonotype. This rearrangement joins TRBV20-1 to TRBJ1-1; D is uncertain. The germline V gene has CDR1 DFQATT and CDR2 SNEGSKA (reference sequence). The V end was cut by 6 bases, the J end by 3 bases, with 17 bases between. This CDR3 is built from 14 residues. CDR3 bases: TGCAGTGCGGCCCCGGGAGTGCTGGACACTGAAGCTTTCTTT. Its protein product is CSAAPGVLDTEAFF.